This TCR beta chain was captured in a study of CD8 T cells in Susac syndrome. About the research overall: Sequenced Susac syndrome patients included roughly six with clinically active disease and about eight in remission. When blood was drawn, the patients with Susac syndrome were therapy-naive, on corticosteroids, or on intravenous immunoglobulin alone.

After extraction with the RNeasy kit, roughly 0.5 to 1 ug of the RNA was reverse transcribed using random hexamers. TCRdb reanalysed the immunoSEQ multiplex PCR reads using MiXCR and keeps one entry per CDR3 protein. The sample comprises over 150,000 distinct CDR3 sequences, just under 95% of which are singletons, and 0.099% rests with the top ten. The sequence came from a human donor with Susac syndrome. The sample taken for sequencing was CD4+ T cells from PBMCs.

The CDR3 region has the DNA TGTGCCAGCAGCATAGGACAGGGGCAGCCCCAGCATTTT. Residues: CASSIGQGQPQHF. V gene TRBV7-9 combines with J gene TRBJ1-5; 9 bases align to TRBD1. J lost 7 bases, V lost 5 bases, and 3 bases had no gene match. The CDR3 loop spans 13 amino acids. Germline-derived CDR1 and CDR2 are SEHNR and FQNEAQ (reference sequence). The full variable domain, its missing parts supplied by reference TRBV7-9 and TRBJ1-5, is DTGVSQNPRHKITKRGQNVTFRCDPISEHNRLYWYRQTLGQGPEFLTYFQNEAQLEKSRLLSDRFSAERPKGSFSTLEIQRTEQGDSAMYLCASSIGQGQPQHFGDGTRLSIL.